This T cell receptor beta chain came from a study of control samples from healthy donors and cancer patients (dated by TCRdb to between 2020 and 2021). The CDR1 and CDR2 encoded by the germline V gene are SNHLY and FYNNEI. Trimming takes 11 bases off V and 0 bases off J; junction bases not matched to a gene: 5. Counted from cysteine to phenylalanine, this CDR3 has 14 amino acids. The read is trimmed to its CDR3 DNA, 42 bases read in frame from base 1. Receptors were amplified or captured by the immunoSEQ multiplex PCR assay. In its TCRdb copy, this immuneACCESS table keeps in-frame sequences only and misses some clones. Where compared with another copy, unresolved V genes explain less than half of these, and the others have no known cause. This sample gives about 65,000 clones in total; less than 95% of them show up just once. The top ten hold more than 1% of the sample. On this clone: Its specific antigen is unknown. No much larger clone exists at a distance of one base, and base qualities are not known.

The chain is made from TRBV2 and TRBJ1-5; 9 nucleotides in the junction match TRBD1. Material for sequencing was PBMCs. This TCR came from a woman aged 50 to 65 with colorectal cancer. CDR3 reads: CAGQGKYSNQPQHF. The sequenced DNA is TGTGCCGGACAGGGGAAATATAGCAATCAGCCCCAGCATTTT.